Below are 18 T cell receptor beta chains sequenced from a single sample in a study of blood T cell repertoires in COVID-19. The protocol was immunoSEQ multiplex PCR, while the TCRdb copy is restricted to in-frame clones and leaves out a portion. Of approximately 150,000 clones detected, roughly 82% appear once; the ten largest clones hold roughly 9.1%. Material for sequencing was peripheral blood. The receptors derive from a woman aged 70-85 years with acute or convalescent COVID-19.

The chain is built from TRBV2 and TRBJ1-2; a weak D match, TRBD1 (6 bases). CDR3 length equals 16 residues. The ends were cut back, 6 bases at V and 0 bases at J, with 17 bases in the middle. The V gene's germline CDR1 is SNHLY and CDR2 FYNNEI. Here the CDR3 DNA reads TGTGCCAGCAGAATGTCAGGGGCCCTATCTAACTATGGCTACACCTTC. Protein: CASRMSGALSNYGYTF.

This chain links TRBV27 with TRBJ2-1; a possible D gene is TRBD1 (8 bases). Looked up from germline, CDR1 is MNHEY and CDR2 is SMNVEV (reference sequence). With 4 bases removed from V and 6 bases from J, the gap between germline ends came to 16 bases. This CDR3 contains 15 residues. The CDR3 loop reads CASSSTGGVGNEQFF. Written as DNA, the CDR3 is TGTGCCAGCAGTTCTACAGGGGGGGTAGGCAATGAGCAGTTCTTC.

This chain links TRBV7-9 with TRBJ1-4; 7 positions match TRBD1. This CDR3 is 15 amino acids long. V gave up 5 bases and J gave up 3 bases; unmatched junction bases: 6. In germline, CDR1 is SEHNR, CDR2 FQNEAQ (reference sequence). In DNA form, the CDR3 reads TGTGCCAGCAGCCCATGGCAGGGGGCTAATGAAAAACTGTTTTTT. This gives the protein CASSPWQGANEKLFF.

This clone appeared a few times. This chain joins TRBV11-2 and TRBJ2-2, with 7 positions matching TRBD1. Germline V gene sequence: CDR1 SGHAT, CDR2 FQNNGV. The CDR3 consists of 16 residues. J gave up 0 bases and V 7 bases, and 8 bases lay outside the gene matches. The CDR3 DNA reads as TGTGCCAGCACCACCGGACAGGAGCCGAACACCGGGGAGCTGTTTTTT. It translates to CASTTGQEPNTGELFF.

The chain recombines TRBV4-1 with TRBJ2-3; a possible D gene is TRBD2 (6 bases). The CDR3 runs 17 residues. With 0 bases removed from V and 5 bases from J, the gap between germline ends came to 18 bases. The germline V gene encodes CDR1 MGHRA and CDR2 YSYEKL. CDR3 region: CASSQDQTSRYKDTQYF. In DNA, the CDR3 is TGCGCCAGCAGCCAAGATCAGACTAGTAGGTACAAAGATACGCAGTATTTT.

The V gene is TRBV9, the J gene TRBJ2-2; 11 nucleotides agree with TRBD1. Unmatched junction bases numbered 3, after V lost 3 bases and J lost 5 bases. The CDR3 extends over 15 amino acids. The germline CDR1 and CDR2 sequences are SGDLS and YYNGEE. CDR3 protein: CASSGTGGWTGELFF. CDR3 DNA sequence: TGTGCCAGCAGCGGGACAGGGGGCTGGACCGGGGAGCTGTTTTTT.

This chain connects TRBV4-3 to TRBJ1-3; D possibly corresponds to TRBD1 (5 bases). The germline V gene encodes CDR1 LGHNA and CDR2 YSLEER. V lost 0 bases and J lost 5, with 11 bases in between. This CDR3 is built from 15 residues. The CDR3 is CASSQEAGPRNTIYF. The CDR3 DNA reads TGCGCCAGCAGCCAAGAGGCAGGGCCCCGAAACACCATATATTTT.

This clone occurred once. The V gene is TRBV7-2, the J gene TRBJ2-7, with D maybe TRBD2 (5 bases). Trimming cost V 2 bases and J 5 bases, with 16 bases left between them. Germline CDR1 reads SGHTA; CDR2 reads FQGNSA. The CDR3 runs to 15 residues. CDR3 region: CASSLSRGARNEQYF. CDR3 bases: TGTGCCAGCAGCTTATCTCGGGGAGCTCGGAACGAGCAGTACTTC.

J is TRBJ2-5 and V is TRBV14; 8 bases line up with TRBD2. CDR1 is SGHDN and CDR2 is FVKESK in the germline V gene. The trim removed 3 bases at V and 5 bases at J, leaving 8 bases unmatched. This CDR3 spans 15 amino acids. CDR3 bases: TGTGCCAGCAGCCACCGGGGACTAGGAGGGGAGACCCAGTACTTC. Translation gives CASSHRGLGGETQYF.

V usage is TRBV4-1 and J usage is TRBJ1-4, with D uncertain. Per germline, CDR1 MGHRA and CDR2 YSYEKL. The CDR3 extends over 14 amino acids. V lost 2 bases and J 0 bases, leaving 4 bases between the germline ends. CDR3 residues: CASSQHATNEKLFF. The CDR3 nucleotides are TGCGCCAGCAGCCAACATGCAACTAATGAAAAACTGTTTTTT.

This clone occurred once. V is TRBV5-4 and J is TRBJ2-4; TRBD1 might be the D (6 bases). V was shortened by 1 base and J by 1 base, with 12 bases between the two germline ends. The CDR3 has 16 residues. Per germline, CDR1 SGHNT and CDR2 YYREEE (reference sequence). As DNA, the CDR3 is TGTGCCAGCAGCTTGAGGGGGAATAGGGCCAAAAACATTCAGTACTTC. This sequence encodes CASSLRGNRAKNIQYF. The complete variable domain, with remaining parts taken from reference TRBV5-4 and TRBJ2-4, reads ETGVTQSPTHLIKTRGQQVTLRCSSQSGHNTVSWYQQALGQGPQFIFQYYREEENGRGNFPPRFSGLQFPNYSSELNVNALELDDSALYLCASSLRGNRAKNIQYFGAGTRLSVL.

The chain couples TRBV6-4 to TRBJ2-3; possibly TRBD2 for D (6 bases). V was trimmed by 10 bases and J by 1 base, leaving 12 bases between them. CDR3 length: 13 residues. Germline CDR1 MRHNA, CDR2 SNTAGT. This chain's CDR3 is CATGASGTDTQYF. DNA of the CDR3: TGTGCCACCGGGGCTAGCGGCACAGATACGCAGTATTTT.

The chain couples TRBV5-5 to TRBJ2-3, with 9 bases identical to TRBD1. The CDR3 extends over 15 amino acids. Trimming removed 0 bases from V and 5 bases from J; junction bases left unmatched: 4. Germline CDR1 and CDR2: SGHKS and YYEKEE (reference sequence). In DNA form, the CDR3 reads TGTGCCAGCAGCTTGGGGGACAGGGTGTTAGATACGCAGTATTTT. Amino acids: CASSLGDRVLDTQYF.

CDR3 nucleotide sequence: TGTGCCAGCAGCCAAGATACAGCGAACACCGGGGAGCTGTTTTTT. Translated: CASSQDTANTGELFF. V and J are TRBV3-1 (or the pseudogene TRBV3-2) and TRBJ2-2; D gene unclear. This CDR3 spans 15 amino acids. Germline lookup yields CDR1 LGHDT and CDR2 YNNKEL (reference sequence). The germline V and J ends were trimmed by 0 bases and 0 bases, with 5 bases remaining between them.

The chain has TRBV9 and TRBJ1-1; D is possibly TRBD1 (6 bases). Per germline, CDR1 SGDLS and CDR2 YYNGEE. The CDR3 contains 14 residues. V gave up 0 bases and J gave up 4 bases, with 10 bases separating them. The CDR3 sequence is CASSVGRGGTEAFF. The CDR3 DNA reads TGTGCCAGCAGCGTAGGCAGGGGTGGCACTGAAGCTTTCTTT.

This clone was seen more than once but under ten times. This rearrangement joins TRBV5-1 to TRBJ1-1, with D unresolved. Trimming pared 5 bases from V and 0 bases from J, leaving 8 bases between. CDR1 is SGHRS and CDR2 is YFSETQ in the germline V gene. This CDR3 region has 13 residues. This CDR3 reads CASRAGMNTEAFF. The CDR3 nucleotides are TGCGCCAGCAGGGCAGGAATGAACACTGAAGCTTTCTTT.

The rearrangement joins TRBV19 to TRBJ2-2; TRBD2 aligns across 15 bases. Germline loops: CDR1 LNHDA, CDR2 SQIVND (reference sequence). CDR3 size: 15 residues. V lost 5 bases and J lost 11; bases outside the gene matches: 6. The CDR3 is CASSSRTSGRAELFF. As DNA, the CDR3 is TGTGCCAGTAGTTCTCGGACTAGCGGGAGGGCAGAGCTGTTTTTT.

The chain links TRBV11-2 to TRBJ2-3, with D hard to call. Germline CDR1 and CDR2: SGHAT and FQNNGV. V lost 3 bases, J lost 2 bases, and 9 bases lay in between. The CDR3 sequence is 14 residues long. CDR3 DNA: TGTGCCAGCAGCTTGGGCTCCAACACAGATACGCAGTATTTT. Translating it yields CASSLGSNTDTQYF.